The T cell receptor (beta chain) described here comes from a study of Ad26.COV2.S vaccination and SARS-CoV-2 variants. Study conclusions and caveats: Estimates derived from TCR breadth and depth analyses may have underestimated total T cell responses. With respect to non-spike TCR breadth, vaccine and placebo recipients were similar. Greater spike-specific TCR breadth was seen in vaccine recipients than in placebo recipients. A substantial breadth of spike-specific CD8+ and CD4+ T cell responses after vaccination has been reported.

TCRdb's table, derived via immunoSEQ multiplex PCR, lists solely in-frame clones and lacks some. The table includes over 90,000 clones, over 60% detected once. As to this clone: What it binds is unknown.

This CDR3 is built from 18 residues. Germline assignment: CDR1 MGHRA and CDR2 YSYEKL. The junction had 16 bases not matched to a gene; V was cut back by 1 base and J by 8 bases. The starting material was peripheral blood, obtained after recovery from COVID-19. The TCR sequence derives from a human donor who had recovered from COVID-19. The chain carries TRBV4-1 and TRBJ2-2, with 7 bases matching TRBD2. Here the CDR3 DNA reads TGCGCCAGCAGCCAAGTGAGGGCGTTGGGGGGGTTTGTAGGGGAGCTGTTTTTT. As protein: CASSQVRALGGFVGELFF.